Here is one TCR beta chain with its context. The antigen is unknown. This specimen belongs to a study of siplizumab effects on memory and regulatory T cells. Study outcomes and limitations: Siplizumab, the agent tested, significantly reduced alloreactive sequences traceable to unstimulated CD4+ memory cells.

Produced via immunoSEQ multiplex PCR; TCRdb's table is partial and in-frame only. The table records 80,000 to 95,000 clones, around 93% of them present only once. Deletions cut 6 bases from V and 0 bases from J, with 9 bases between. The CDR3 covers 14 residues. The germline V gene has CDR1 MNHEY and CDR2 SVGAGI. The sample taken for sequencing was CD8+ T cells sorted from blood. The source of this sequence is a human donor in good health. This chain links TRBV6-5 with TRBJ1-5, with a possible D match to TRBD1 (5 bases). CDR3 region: CASSRGSSNQPQHF. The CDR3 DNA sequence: TGTGCCAGCAGCCGGGGGTCTAGCAATCAGCCCCAGCATTTT.